The 24 T cell receptor beta chains in this list originate from one sample, sequenced in a study of blood T cell repertoires in COVID-19. Profiled with immunoSEQ multiplex PCR; TCRdb holds only in-frame clones, not every one. The sample shows tens of thousands of clones, 88% of them seen only once. Sequencing was done on a sample of peripheral blood. The receptors shown here come from a woman aged 80 or over with active COVID-19.

The gene calls are TRBV18 and TRBJ1-3, with D hard to call. The V and J ends lost 3 bases and 4 bases respectively, with 13 bases between them. The CDR3 spans 15 residues. Germline CDR1 KGHSH, CDR2 LQKENI. CDR3 sequence: CASSPNELRGNTIYF. The CDR3 DNA follows: TGTGCCAGCTCACCCAATGAACTTCGCGGAAACACCATATATTTT.

This clone was counted once. The chain couples TRBV29-1 to TRBJ1-2; tentatively, D is TRBD1 (6 bases). The CDR3 loop spans 12 amino acids. The germline CDR1 and CDR2 sequences are SQVTM and ANQGSEA. Trimming removed 5 bases at V and 8 bases at J, with 15 bases between. This CDR3 reads CSVQPNREGYTF. Here the CDR3 DNA reads TGCAGCGTTCAACCTAACAGGGAGGGCTACACCTTC.

Here the CDR3 reads CASSIRTGGSGANVLTF. The CDR3 DNA is TGTGCCAGTAGTATCAGGACAGGGGGCTCTGGGGCCAACGTCCTGACTTTC. The chain combines TRBV19 with TRBJ2-6, with TRBD1 matching 10 bases. V trimming: 3 bases; J trimming: 0 bases; junction bases outside the gene matches: 2. CDR3 size: 17 residues. The V gene's germline CDR1 is LNHDA and CDR2 SQIVND (reference sequence).

The chain recombines TRBV5-1 with TRBJ2-1; 9 bases align to TRBD1. This CDR3 is 13 amino acids long. Germline V lookup: CDR1 SGHRS, CDR2 YFSETQ. V shed 4 bases, J shed 5 bases, and the junction held 1 base outside the gene matches. CDR3 region: CASSRTGDNEQFF. CDR3 bases: TGCGCCAGCAGCCGGACAGGGGACAATGAGCAGTTCTTC.

This chain uses TRBV11-2 with TRBJ2-2; a possible D gene is TRBD1 (5 bases). Germline CDR1 and CDR2: SGHAT and FQNNGV. Trimming stripped 6 bases from V and 1 base from J, with 12 bases between. This CDR3 has 15 amino acids. The CDR3 region is CASRQGSGNTGELFF. The CDR3 DNA sequence: TGTGCCAGCAGGCAGGGTTCGGGGAACACCGGGGAGCTGTTTTTT.

V is TRBV29-1 and J is TRBJ1-1; TRBD1 aligns across 10 bases. The V and J ends lost 7 bases and 1 base, in that order; junction bases with no gene match: 9. CDR1 is SQVTM, CDR2 ANQGSEA, per germline. There are 15 residues in the CDR3. The CDR3 reads CSASGQGVSNTEAFF. The CDR3 nucleotides read TGCAGCGCTTCTGGACAGGGGGTATCGAACACTGAAGCTTTCTTT.

This clone appeared once. The CDR3 loop is CASTGGGTEAFF. The DNA for the CDR3 is TGTGCCAGCACGGGGGGGGGCACTGAAGCTTTCTTT. The chain has TRBV5-4 and TRBJ1-1; D might be TRBD1 (5 bases). Trimming took 6 bases from V and 4 from J, leaving 10 bases between them. The germline CDR1 and CDR2 sequences are SGHNT and YYREEE (reference sequence). This CDR3 region has 12 residues.

The rearrangement joins TRBV9 to TRBJ2-1; the D is unclear. Trimming took off 1 base at V and 0 bases at J, with 11 bases between the two ends. This CDR3 has 16 amino acids. The germline gives CDR1 SGDLS, CDR2 YYNGEE. The CDR3 is CASSVLGRFSYNEQFF. In DNA form, the CDR3 reads TGTGCCAGCAGCGTACTAGGCCGTTTCTCCTACAATGAGCAGTTCTTC.

The chain carries TRBV11-2 and TRBJ1-4; 9 bases agree with TRBD1. Germline V gives CDR1 SGHAT, CDR2 FQNNGV. The CDR3 is 15 residues long. The V gene end was trimmed by 5 bases and the J gene end by 4 bases; junction bases not matched to a gene: 5. DNA of the CDR3: TGTGCCAGCAGCCCCGGGACAGGGCTTAATGAAAAACTGTTTTTT. Translated: CASSPGTGLNEKLFF.

The J gene is TRBJ2-1, the V gene TRBV10-3; 7 bases line up with TRBD1. CDR3 size: 14 residues. J gave up 9 bases and V 6 bases, and 11 bases lay outside the gene matches. The V gene's germline CDR1 is ENHRY and CDR2 SYGVKD. The CDR3 here is CAISLQTGRPEQFF. The CDR3, as DNA: TGTGCCATCAGCCTCCAGACAGGGCGTCCTGAGCAGTTCTTC.

The DNA of the CDR3 is TGTGCCAGCTTTTTCGGGACAGGGCCTGGAAACACCATATATTTT. Translating it yields CASFFGTGPGNTIYF. V gene TRBV18 combines with J gene TRBJ1-3; 9 bases are a match to TRBD1. The CDR3 runs 15 residues. From germline, CDR1 is KGHSH and CDR2 LQKENI. J gave up 2 bases and V 7 bases, and 6 bases lay outside the gene matches.

This clone occurred a few times. The rearrangement links TRBV27 to TRBJ1-4; TRBD1 aligns across 8 bases. The CDR3 consists of 16 residues. Germline lookup yields CDR1 MNHEY and CDR2 SMNVEV (reference sequence). J gave up 4 bases and V 3 bases, and 7 bases lay outside the gene matches. The CDR3 bases are TGTGCCAGCAGTTTGGGATACAGGGGGTTTAATGAAAAACTGTTTTTT. It is translated as CASSLGYRGFNEKLFF.

The gene calls are TRBV11-1 and TRBJ2-5; TRBD1 aligns across 9 bases. Per germline, CDR1 SGHAT and CDR2 FQDESV (reference sequence). Germline trimming cut 5 bases from V and 4 bases from J; bases unmatched to any gene: 8. There are 15 residues in the CDR3. Here the CDR3 DNA reads TGTGCCAGCAGCAACCCGGGACAGGGAAGAGAGACCCAGTACTTC. Translating it yields CASSNPGQGRETQYF.

The gene calls are TRBV6-2 or TRBV6-3 and TRBJ2-3; D unresolved. Germline CDR1 is MNHEY and CDR2 is SVGEGT. Trimming removed 5 bases at V and 2 bases at J, with 8 bases between. The CDR3 totals 13 residues. The CDR3 is CASSRQATDTQYF. The DNA of the CDR3 is TGTGCCAGCAGTAGACAAGCCACAGATACGCAGTATTTT.

This clone has just a few counts. The rearrangement joins TRBV5-1 to TRBJ2-5, with 10 bases lining up with TRBD2. V dropped 0 bases and J dropped 4; count of bases not matched to a gene: 6. Germline V CDR1 and CDR2: SGHRS, YFSETQ. The CDR3 is made up of 16 amino acids. The CDR3 is CASSLGASGRVETQYF. The CDR3 DNA follows: TGCGCCAGCAGCTTGGGGGCTAGCGGGAGAGTAGAGACCCAGTACTTC.

This clone was found a few times. This chain links TRBV5-1 with TRBJ2-1; 10 nucleotides match TRBD2. This CDR3 is built from 16 residues. V shed 3 bases and J 1 base; nucleotides not matched to a gene: 4. CDR1 is SGHRS and CDR2 is YFSETQ in the germline V gene. Here the CDR3 DNA reads TGCGCCAGCAGCTCGGGACTAGCGCCTTCCTACAATGAGCAGTTCTTC. It specifies CASSSGLAPSYNEQFF.

The genes are TRBV18 and TRBJ1-6; the match to TRBD1 covers 9 bases. The CDR3 has 17 residues. In germline, CDR1 is KGHSH, CDR2 LQKENI. V lost 6 bases, J lost 1 base, and 7 bases stayed unmatched. For the CDR3, the DNA is TGTGCCAGCTCCCCTGGACAGGGGACGTCCTATAATTCACCCCTCCACTTT. Translation gives CASSPGQGTSYNSPLHF.

This chain uses TRBV28 with TRBJ2-5; no firm D call. The V end was cut by 5 bases, the J end by 2 bases, with 15 bases between. Germline loops: CDR1 MDHEN, CDR2 SYDVKM. CDR3 length equals 15 residues. The CDR3 reads CASSRPLAQQETQYF. The CDR3 DNA reads as TGTGCCAGCAGTCGCCCGCTTGCACAACAAGAGACCCAGTACTTC. The complete variable domain, with remaining parts taken from reference TRBV28 and TRBJ2-5, reads DVKVTQSSRYLVKRTGEKVFLECVQDMDHENMFWYRQDPGLGLRLIYFSYDVKMKEKGDIPEGYSVSREKKERFSLILESASTNQTSMYLCASSRPLAQQETQYFGPGTRLLVL.

This clone occurred a few times. The J gene is TRBJ1-1, the V gene TRBV19; 7 nucleotides agree with TRBD1. The germline CDR1 and CDR2 sequences are LNHDA and SQIVND (reference sequence). Trimming cost V 5 bases and J 4 bases; bases outside gene matches: 7. The CDR3 has 14 residues. In nucleotides, the CDR3 is TGTGCCAGTAGTTCGCCCAACAGGGGCACTGAAGCTTTCTTT. Amino acid sequence: CASSSPNRGTEAFF.

There are a few counts of this clone. V and J are TRBV29-1 and TRBJ1-5, with TRBD1 identical over 9 bases. The CDR3 runs to 15 residues. Trimming removed 7 bases from V and 5 bases from J; junction bases left unmatched: 12. Germline V gene lookup returns CDR1 SQVTM and CDR2 ANQGSEA. The DNA of the CDR3 is TGCAGCGCAAGCCCAGGGACAGGGCCCCATCAGCCCCAGCATTTT. Translated: CSASPGTGPHQPQHF.

V usage is TRBV4-2 and J usage is TRBJ1-4, with TRBD1 identical over 7 bases. The J segment lost 5 bases and the V segment lost 4 bases, leaving 7 bases of the junction unmatched. CDR1 LGHNA and CDR2 YNFKEQ come from the germline V gene. This CDR3 has 15 amino acids. The CDR3 reads CASSRLGTDNEKLFF. CDR3 coding DNA: TGTGCCAGCAGCCGACTTGGGACAGACAATGAAAAACTGTTTTTT.

The chain joins TRBV11-2 to TRBJ2-3; D may be TRBD1 (5 bases). Trimming removed 5 bases at V and 3 bases at J, with 12 bases between. The CDR3 is 14 amino acids. The V gene's germline CDR1 is SGHAT and CDR2 FQNNGV. This CDR3 reads CASSPPGLTDTQYF. The CDR3 region has the DNA TGTGCCAGCAGCCCCCCAGGGTTAACAGATACGCAGTATTTT.

This chain uses TRBV20-1 with TRBJ2-1; 8 nucleotides agree with TRBD2. CDR1 and CDR2 from the germline V gene are DFQATT and SNEGSKA (reference sequence). J lost 4 bases, V lost 3 bases, and 8 bases had no gene match. This CDR3 is built from 15 residues. The CDR3 reads CSASLSGGLYNEQFF. CDR3 in DNA: TGCAGTGCTAGTCTCAGCGGGGGCTTATACAATGAGCAGTTCTTC.

The chain combines TRBV5-1 with TRBJ2-3; D may be TRBD2 (6 bases). The V end was cut by 1 base, the J end by 5 bases, with 17 bases between. The CDR3 totals 16 residues. Germline V lookup: CDR1 SGHRS, CDR2 YFSETQ. The CDR3 DNA reads as TGCGCCAGCAGCTTGTTGAGGGAGGTTTTAGGAGATACGCAGTATTTT. Its protein product is CASSLLREVLGDTQYF.